Listed below are T cell receptor beta chains from one sample, sequenced in a study of T cells in Graves' hyperthyroidism and ophthalmopathy. One entry per CDR3 protein, called by TCRdb with MiXCR from the multiplex PCR reads. The table has approximately 200,000 distinct CDR3 sequences, around 17% seen once; the top ten hold about 45%. The sequencing sample was made of blood. The receptors come from a man between 35 and 55 years old with Graves' hyperthyroidism. Each CDR3 is given with its conserved first and last residue. The D gene is left open where the match is weak. Some rows mark clone size as missing; the rest say once, few, many or name a class of expanded clone.

V gene: TRBV20-1; J gene: TRBJ1-5; CDR3 length: 12; clone size: many; D gene: NA; CDR3 DNA: TGCAGTGCTAGAGTGACCGGTCAGCCCCAGCATTTT; CDR3 protein: CSARVTGQPQHF
V gene: TRBV6-1; J gene: TRBJ2-1; CDR3 length: 17; clone size: many; D gene: NA; CDR3 DNA: TGTGCCAGAACTACTCCGGGACGCCCTAGTCGAATCAATGAGCAGTTCTTC; CDR3 protein: CARTTPGRPSRINEQFF
V gene: TRBV7-2; J gene: TRBJ2-5; CDR3 length: 19; clone size: NA; D gene: TRBD1; CDR3 DNA: TGTGCCAGCAGCTTACTTGGCGGTATCACAGGGGGTACGCAGGAGACCCAGTACTTC; CDR3 protein: CASSLLGGITGGTQETQYF
V gene: TRBV10-3; J gene: TRBJ2-4; CDR3 length: 15; clone size: many; D gene: TRBD2; CDR3 DNA: TGTGCCATCAGGGCCGGGACTAGCGGGAAAAACATTCAGTACTTC; CDR3 protein: CAIRAGTSGKNIQYF
V gene: TRBV27; J gene: TRBJ1-1; CDR3 length: 16; clone size: many; D gene: TRBD1; CDR3 DNA: TGTGCCAGCAGTCCCTCCCCCGGACAGGGGGTTACTGAAGCTTTCTTT; CDR3 protein: CASSPSPGQGVTEAFF
V gene: TRBV7-2; J gene: TRBJ1-2; CDR3 length: 14; clone size: many; D gene: NA; CDR3 DNA: TGTGCCAGCAGCCTCGGCACGGACTGGGAGGGCTACACCTTC; CDR3 protein: CASSLGTDWEGYTF
V gene: TRBV6-1; J gene: TRBJ1-1; CDR3 length: 13; clone size: NA; D gene: NA; CDR3 DNA: TGTGCCAGCAGTGAGTCCTTCCGGACTGAAGCTTTCTTT; CDR3 protein: CASSESFRTEAFF
V gene: TRBV5-1; J gene: TRBJ1-2; CDR3 length: 13; clone size: many; D gene: TRBD1; CDR3 DNA: TGCGCCAGCAGGGTGGACAGGGTGCATGGCTACACCTTC; CDR3 protein: CASRVDRVHGYTF
V gene: TRBV7-2; J gene: TRBJ2-3; CDR3 length: 12; clone size: many; D gene: NA; CDR3 DNA: TGTGCCAGCAGCTTTGACACAGATACGCAGTATTTT; CDR3 protein: CASSFDTDTQYF
V gene: TRBV9; J gene: TRBJ2-3; CDR3 length: 15; clone size: NA; D gene: NA; CDR3 DNA: TGTGCCAGCAGCGTAGGAGCTGTAGGTGCAGATACGCAGTATTTT; CDR3 protein: CASSVGAVGADTQYF
V gene: TRBV6-1; J gene: TRBJ2-5; CDR3 length: 14; clone size: many; D gene: NA; CDR3 DNA: TGTGCCAGCAGTGAAGCGCGACCTGATGAGACCCAGTACTTC; CDR3 protein: CASSEARPDETQYF
V gene: TRBV2; J gene: TRBJ2-5; CDR3 length: 15; clone size: many; D gene: TRBD2; CDR3 DNA: TGTGCCAGCAGCCTTAGCGGGGGGGCTGGTGAGACCCAGTACTTC; CDR3 protein: CASSLSGGAGETQYF
V gene: TRBV28; J gene: TRBJ2-7; CDR3 length: 15; clone size: many; D gene: NA; CDR3 DNA: TGTGCCAGCAGTTACCCAGGAGGGGGGATCTACGAGCAGTACTTC; CDR3 protein: CASSYPGGGIYEQYF
V gene: TRBV20-1; J gene: TRBJ2-3; CDR3 length: 17; clone size: many; D gene: TRBD1; CDR3 DNA: TGCAGTGCTAGAGATCTCGTAGGCAGGGGGCTCGGAGATACGCAGTATTTT; CDR3 protein: CSARDLVGRGLGDTQYF
V gene: TRBV2; J gene: TRBJ1-5; CDR3 length: 14; clone size: many; D gene: TRBD1; CDR3 DNA: TGTGCCAGCAGTGAAAGGCAGGGGGCTCTGCCCCAGCATTTT; CDR3 protein: CASSERQGALPQHF
V gene: TRBV4-1; J gene: TRBJ1-6; CDR3 length: 15; clone size: NA; D gene: NA; CDR3 DNA: TGCGCCAGCAGCCAAGGGGGGGGGTTCGGTTCACCCCTCCACTTT; CDR3 protein: CASSQGGGFGSPLHF
V gene: TRBV7-6; J gene: TRBJ2-7; CDR3 length: 16; clone size: few; D gene: TRBD2; CDR3 DNA: TGTGCCAGCAGCCAACTAGCGGGGGGGAGCTCCTACGAGCAGTACTTC; CDR3 protein: CASSQLAGGSSYEQYF
V gene: TRBV5-1; J gene: TRBJ2-3; CDR3 length: 15; clone size: many; D gene: NA; CDR3 DNA: TGCGCCAGCAGCTTGGAAGGACGGATCACAGATACGCAGTATTTT; CDR3 protein: CASSLEGRITDTQYF
V gene: TRBV30; J gene: TRBJ1-5; CDR3 length: 14; clone size: many; D gene: TRBD1; CDR3 DNA: TGTGCCTGGAGTATGGGACAGGACAATCAGCCCCAGCATTTT; CDR3 protein: CAWSMGQDNQPQHF
V gene: TRBV10-3; J gene: TRBJ2-7; CDR3 length: 14; clone size: many; D gene: NA; CDR3 DNA: TGTGCCATCAGTGAGGGAGGCAGGAACTACGAGCAGTACTTC; CDR3 protein: CAISEGGRNYEQYF
V gene: TRBV11-3; J gene: TRBJ2-2; CDR3 length: 14; clone size: few; D gene: NA; CDR3 DNA: TGTGCCAACAGCTTAGGCCCGAACACCGGGGAGCTGTTTTTT; CDR3 protein: CANSLGPNTGELFF
V gene: TRBV29-1; J gene: TRBJ2-5; CDR3 length: 14; clone size: many; D gene: NA; CDR3 DNA: TGCAGCGTTGAAGGGGCCAGGGGGAGGGAGACCCAGTACTTC; CDR3 protein: CSVEGARGRETQYF
V gene: TRBV27; J gene: TRBJ1-5; CDR3 length: 13; clone size: many; D gene: NA; CDR3 DNA: TGTGCCAGCAGTTTCGAGGAGGGTCAGCCCCAGCATTTT; CDR3 protein: CASSFEEGQPQHF
V gene: TRBV12-3/TRBV12-4; J gene: TRBJ2-7; CDR3 length: 13; clone size: many; D gene: NA; CDR3 DNA: TGTGCCAGCACCACTAACAGGGGAGGCGAGCAGTACTTC; CDR3 protein: CASTTNRGGEQYF
V gene: TRBV28; J gene: TRBJ2-2; CDR3 length: 17; clone size: NA; D gene: NA; CDR3 DNA: TGTGCCAGCACTCACCCCGGGCCTCGGGCAAACACCGGGGAGCTGTTTTTT; CDR3 protein: CASTHPGPRANTGELFF
V gene: TRBV24-1; J gene: TRBJ1-5; CDR3 length: 16; clone size: NA; D gene: TRBD1; CDR3 DNA: TGTGCCACCAGTGACCCTGGACAGGGGGCCGGGCAGCCCCAGCATTTT; CDR3 protein: CATSDPGQGAGQPQHF
V gene: TRBV30; J gene: TRBJ1-6; CDR3 length: 13; clone size: many; D gene: NA; CDR3 DNA: TGTGCCTGGGCCGGGGTGGTAGATTCACCCCTCCACTTT; CDR3 protein: CAWAGVVDSPLHF
V gene: TRBV20-1; J gene: TRBJ1-1; CDR3 length: 13; clone size: NA; D gene: NA; CDR3 DNA: TGCAGTGCCGCGCACAGGGCTCGGACTGAAGCTTTCTTT; CDR3 protein: CSAAHRARTEAFF
V gene: TRBV7-2; J gene: TRBJ1-2; CDR3 length: 15; clone size: many; D gene: TRBD1; CDR3 DNA: TGTGCCAGCAGCTTAGGGACAGGATCCGGGTATGGCTACACCTTC; CDR3 protein: CASSLGTGSGYGYTF
V gene: TRBV28; J gene: TRBJ1-2; CDR3 length: 16; clone size: many; D gene: TRBD1; CDR3 DNA: TGTGCCAGCAGTTTGAGGGACAGGGATCTCCTCTATGGCTACACCTTC; CDR3 protein: CASSLRDRDLLYGYTF
V gene: TRBV20-1; J gene: TRBJ1-2; CDR3 length: 13; clone size: many; D gene: NA; CDR3 DNA: TGCAGTGCCACGAGCGACAGACTCTATGGCTACACCTTC; CDR3 protein: CSATSDRLYGYTF